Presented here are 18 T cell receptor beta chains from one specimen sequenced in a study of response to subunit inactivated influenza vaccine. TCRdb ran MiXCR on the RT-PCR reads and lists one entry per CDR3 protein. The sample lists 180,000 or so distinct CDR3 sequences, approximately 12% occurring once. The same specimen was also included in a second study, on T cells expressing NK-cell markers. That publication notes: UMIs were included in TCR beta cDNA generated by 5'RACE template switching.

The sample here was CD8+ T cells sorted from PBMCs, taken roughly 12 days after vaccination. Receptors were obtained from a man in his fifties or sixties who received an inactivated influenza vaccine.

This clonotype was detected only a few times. CDR3 sequence reads: CASSLAGVQTDTQYF. The CDR3 DNA reads as TGTGCCAGCAGCTTAGCGGGAGTCCAGACAGATACGCAGTATTTT. J is TRBJ2-3 and V is TRBV13, with D possibly TRBD2 on 6 matching bases. The CDR3 extends over 15 amino acids. Germline lookup yields CDR1 PRHDT and CDR2 FYEKMQ (reference sequence). V was cut by 1 base and J by 3 bases, with 11 bases left in between.

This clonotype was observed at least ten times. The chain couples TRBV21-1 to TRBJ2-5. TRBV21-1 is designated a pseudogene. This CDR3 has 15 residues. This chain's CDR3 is CASSKDHRSSETQYF. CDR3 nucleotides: TGTGCCAGCAGCAAAGATCATCGCAGCTCGGAGACCCAGTACTTC.

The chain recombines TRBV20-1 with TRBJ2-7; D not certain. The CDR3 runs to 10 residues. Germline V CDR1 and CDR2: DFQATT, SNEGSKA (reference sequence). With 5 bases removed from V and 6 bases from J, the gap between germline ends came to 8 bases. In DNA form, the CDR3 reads TGCAGTGCTGTGGGCGGCGAGCAGTACTTC. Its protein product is CSAVGGEQYF.

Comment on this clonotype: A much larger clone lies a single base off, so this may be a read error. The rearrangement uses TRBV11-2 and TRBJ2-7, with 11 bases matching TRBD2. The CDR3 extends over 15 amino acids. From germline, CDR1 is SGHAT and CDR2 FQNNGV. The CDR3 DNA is TGTACCAGCAGCGTGGGACTAGCGGAGTCCTACGAGCAGTACTTC. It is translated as CTSSVGLAESYEQYF.

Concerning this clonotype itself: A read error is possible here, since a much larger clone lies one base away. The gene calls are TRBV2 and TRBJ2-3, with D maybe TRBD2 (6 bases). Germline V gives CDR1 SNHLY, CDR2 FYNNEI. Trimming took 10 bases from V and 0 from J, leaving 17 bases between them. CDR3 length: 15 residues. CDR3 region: CATNLASISTDTQYF. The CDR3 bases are TGTGCCACCAACCTAGCGTCTATTAGCACAGATACGCAGTATTTT.

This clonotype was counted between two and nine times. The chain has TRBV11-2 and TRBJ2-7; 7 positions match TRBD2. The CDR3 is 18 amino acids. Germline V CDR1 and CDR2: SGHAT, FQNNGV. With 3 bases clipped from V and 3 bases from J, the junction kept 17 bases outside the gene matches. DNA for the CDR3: TGTGCCAGCAGCTTGACCTCGGGGAGGGGCCCGTTGTTCTACGAGCAGTACTTC. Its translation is CASSLTSGRGPLFYEQYF. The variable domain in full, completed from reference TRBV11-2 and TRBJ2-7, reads EAGVAQSPRYKIIEKRQSVAFWCNPISGHATLYWYQQILGQGPKLLIQFQNNGVVDDSQLPKDRFSAERLKGVDSTLKIQPAKLEDSAVYLCASSLTSGRGPLFYEQYFGPGTRLTVT.

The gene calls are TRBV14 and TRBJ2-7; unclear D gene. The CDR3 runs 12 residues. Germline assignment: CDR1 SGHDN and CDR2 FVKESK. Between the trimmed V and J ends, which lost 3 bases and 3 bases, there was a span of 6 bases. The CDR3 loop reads CASSQRSYEQYF. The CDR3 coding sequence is TGTGCCAGCAGCCAGCGCAGCTACGAGCAGTACTTC.

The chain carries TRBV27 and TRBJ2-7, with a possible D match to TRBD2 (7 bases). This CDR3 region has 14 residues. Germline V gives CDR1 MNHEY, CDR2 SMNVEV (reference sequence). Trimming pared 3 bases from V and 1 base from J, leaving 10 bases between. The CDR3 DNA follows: TGTGCCAGCAGTTTTAGGGGGGGGTCCTACGAGCAGTACTTC. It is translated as CASSFRGGSYEQYF.

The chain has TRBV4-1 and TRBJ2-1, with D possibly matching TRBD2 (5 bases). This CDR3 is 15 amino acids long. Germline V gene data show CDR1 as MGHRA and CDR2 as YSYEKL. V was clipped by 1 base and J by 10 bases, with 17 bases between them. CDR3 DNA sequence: TGCGCCAGCAGCCAAGTACACCTTGAGGGAGAGGAGCAGTTCTTC. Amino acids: CASSQVHLEGEEQFF.

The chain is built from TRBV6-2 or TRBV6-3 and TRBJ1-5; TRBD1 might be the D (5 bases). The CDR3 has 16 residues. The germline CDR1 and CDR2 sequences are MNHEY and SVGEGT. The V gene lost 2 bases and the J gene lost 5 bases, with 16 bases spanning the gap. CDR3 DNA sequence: TGTGCCAGCAGTTACGAGTCGGGGCTATATTATCAGCCCCAGCATTTT. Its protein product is CASSYESGLYYQPQHF.

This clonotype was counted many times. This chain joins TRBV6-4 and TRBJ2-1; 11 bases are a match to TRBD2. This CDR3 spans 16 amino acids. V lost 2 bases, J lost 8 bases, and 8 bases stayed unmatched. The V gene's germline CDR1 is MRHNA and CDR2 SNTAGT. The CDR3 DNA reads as TGTGCCAGCAGTGACAAGACTAGCGGGGCGGTGGATGAGCAGTTCTTC. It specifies CASSDKTSGAVDEQFF.

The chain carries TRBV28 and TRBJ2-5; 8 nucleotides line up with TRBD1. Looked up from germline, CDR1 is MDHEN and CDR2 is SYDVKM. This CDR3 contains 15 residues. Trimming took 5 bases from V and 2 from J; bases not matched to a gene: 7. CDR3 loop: CASSPYYRGQETQYF. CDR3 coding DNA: TGTGCCAGCAGTCCCTACTACAGGGGGCAAGAGACCCAGTACTTC.

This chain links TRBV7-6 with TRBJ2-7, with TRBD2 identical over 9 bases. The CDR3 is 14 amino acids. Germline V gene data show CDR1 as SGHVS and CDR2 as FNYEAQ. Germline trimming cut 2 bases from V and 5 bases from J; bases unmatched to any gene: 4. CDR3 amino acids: CASSLTSGPHEQYF. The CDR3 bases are TGTGCCAGCAGCTTAACTAGCGGGCCCCACGAGCAGTACTTC.

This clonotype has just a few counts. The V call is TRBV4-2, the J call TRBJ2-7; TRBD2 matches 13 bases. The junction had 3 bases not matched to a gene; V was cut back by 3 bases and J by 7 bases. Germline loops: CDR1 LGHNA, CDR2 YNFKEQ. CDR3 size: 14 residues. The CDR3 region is CASSQEGLAGEQYF. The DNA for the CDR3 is TGTGCCAGCAGCCAGGAGGGACTAGCGGGGGAGCAGTACTTC.

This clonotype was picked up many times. The CDR3 is CAISGGEWTKNIQYF. CDR3 nucleotide sequence: TGTGCCATCAGTGGGGGGGAATGGACCAAAAACATTCAGTACTTC. The gene calls are TRBV10-3 and TRBJ2-4; a weak D match, TRBD2 (6 bases). Germline V gene data show CDR1 as ENHRY and CDR2 as SYGVKD. The CDR3 length is 15 residues. V gave up 4 bases and J gave up 2 bases, with 12 bases separating them.

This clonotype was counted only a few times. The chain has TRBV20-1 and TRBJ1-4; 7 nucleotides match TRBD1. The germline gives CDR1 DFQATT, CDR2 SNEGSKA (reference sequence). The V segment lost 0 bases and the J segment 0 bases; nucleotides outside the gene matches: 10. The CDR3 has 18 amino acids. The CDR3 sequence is CSARETGIGFATNEKLFF. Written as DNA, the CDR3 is TGCAGTGCTAGAGAGACAGGGATTGGGTTTGCAACTAATGAAAAACTGTTTTTT.

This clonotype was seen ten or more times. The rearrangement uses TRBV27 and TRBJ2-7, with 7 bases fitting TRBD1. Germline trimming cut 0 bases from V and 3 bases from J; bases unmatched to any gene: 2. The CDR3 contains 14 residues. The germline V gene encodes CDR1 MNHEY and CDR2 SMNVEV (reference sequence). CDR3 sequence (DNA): TGTGCCAGCAGTTTATCTAACAGGGGCTACGAGCAGTACTTC. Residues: CASSLSNRGYEQYF.

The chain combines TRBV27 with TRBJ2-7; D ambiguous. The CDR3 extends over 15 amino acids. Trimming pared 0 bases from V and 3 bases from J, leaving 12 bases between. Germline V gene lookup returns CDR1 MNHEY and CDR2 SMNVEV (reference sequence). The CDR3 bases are TGTGCCAGCAGTTTATCGAGTGGGAACCACTACGAGCAGTACTTC. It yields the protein CASSLSSGNHYEQYF.